Following are 20 T cell receptor beta chains from one sample sequenced in a study of blood T cell repertoires in COVID-19 (dated by TCRdb to 2020 to 2022). Libraries were built with the immunoSEQ multiplex PCR assay. Drawn from immuneACCESS, this table holds only the in-frame rearrangements with V and J called that TCRdb kept. Clones are partly lost; checked studies trace under half to an unresolved V gene and leave the rest unexplained. Counted in this sample were about 52,000 clones; more than 70% of them appeared once. The ten top clones hold 20% to 25% of the sample. Material: peripheral blood. The receptors originated from a woman at least 80 years old with acute or convalescent COVID-19.

The gene calls are TRBV4-2 and TRBJ2-3; no firm D call. The V end lost 0 bases, the J end lost 2 bases, and 9 bases lay between the germline ends. CDR1 and CDR2 from the germline V gene are LGHNA and YNFKEQ. CDR3 length: 15 residues. CDR3 residues: CASSQESPYTDTQYF. DNA for the CDR3: TGTGCCAGCAGCCAAGAATCCCCGTACACAGATACGCAGTATTTT.

This clone was seen a handful of times. CDR3 in amino acids: CASSLFSGNTIYF. The CDR3 DNA sequence: TGCGCCAGCAGCCTGTTCTCTGGAAACACCATATATTTT. The genes are TRBV5-1 and TRBJ1-3; no reliable D call. V lost 4 bases to trimming and J lost 0 bases, with 5 bases between them. This CDR3 has 13 residues. Germline V gene data show CDR1 as SGHRS and CDR2 as YFSETQ. The full variable domain, completed using reference TRBV5-1 and TRBJ1-3, is KAGVTQTPRYLIKTRGQQVTLSCSPISGHRSVSWYQQTPGQGLQFLFEYFSETQRNKGNFPGRFSGRQFSNSRSEMNVSTLELGDSALYLCASSLFSGNTIYFGEGSWLTVV.

V is TRBV30 and J is TRBJ2-1, with 8 bases aligning to TRBD1. The V and J ends lost 7 bases and 1 base, in that order; junction bases with no gene match: 12. This CDR3 is 16 amino acids long. In germline, CDR1 is GTSNPN, CDR2 SVGIG (reference sequence). The CDR3: CASFFRQGASYNEQFF. CDR3 nucleotide sequence: TGTGCCTCTTTTTTTCGGCAGGGGGCATCCTACAATGAGCAGTTCTTC.

V and J are TRBV3-1 (or the pseudogene TRBV3-2) and TRBJ1-5; TRBD1 agrees at 8 bases. The CDR3 is made up of 16 amino acids. Trimming cost V 4 bases and J 2 bases; bases outside gene matches: 7. The germline CDR1 and CDR2 sequences are LGHDT and YNNKEL (reference sequence). The CDR3 nucleotides are TGTGCCAGCAGCCCACGACAGGGGATAGGCAATCAGCCCCAGCATTTT. Translating it yields CASSPRQGIGNQPQHF.

The J gene is TRBJ1-1, the V gene TRBV19; 9 bases map to TRBD1. CDR3 length: 13 amino acids. Trimming removed 9 bases from V and 5 bases from J; junction bases left unmatched: 7. Germline CDR1 LNHDA, CDR2 SQIVND (reference sequence). The CDR3 region is CASPGQGKTEAFF. CDR3 in DNA: TGTGCCAGCCCGGGACAGGGAAAGACTGAAGCTTTCTTT.

The V and J genes are TRBV5-1 and TRBJ2-6; TRBD1 matches at 8 bases. After removal of 4 bases from V and 1 base from J, the junction contained 4 bases not matched to a gene. The CDR3 sequence is 16 residues long. The germline gives CDR1 SGHRS, CDR2 YFSETQ. CDR3: CASSAGGLSGANVLTF. In DNA, the CDR3 is TGCGCCAGCAGCGCAGGGGGCCTATCTGGGGCCAACGTCCTGACTTTC.

The chain couples TRBV11-3 to TRBJ2-1; a possible D gene is TRBD2 (7 bases). The CDR3 loop spans 15 amino acids. Trimming cost V 4 bases and J 7 bases, with 17 bases left between them. CDR1 is SGHNT and CDR2 is YENEEA in the germline V gene. The CDR3 region has the DNA TGTGCCAGCAGCTCCACGGGGGGCGCGAGGAATGAGCAGTTCTTC. It yields the protein CASSSTGGARNEQFF.

This clone was counted a single time. This chain connects TRBV14 to TRBJ2-7, with D hard to call. This CDR3 has 13 residues. Germline V gene data show CDR1 as SGHDN and CDR2 as FVKESK. Trimming pared 2 bases from V and 6 bases from J, leaving 11 bases between. The CDR3 here is CASSQTSTGEQYF. CDR3 in DNA: TGTGCCAGCAGCCAAACCTCCACCGGCGAGCAGTACTTC. The full variable domain, in which reference TRBV14 and TRBJ2-7 provide the parts outside the CDR3, is EAGVTQFPSHSVIEKGQTVTLRCDPISGHDNLYWYRRVMGKEIKFLLHFVKESKQDESGMPNNRFLAERTGGTYSTLKVQPAELEDSGVYFCASSQTSTGEQYFGPGTRLTVT.

The CDR3 region has the DNA TGTGCCAGCAGCCAAGCGACACAGGGTACGGGAGGCTACACCTTC. Amino acids: CASSQATQGTGGYTF. The V call is TRBV3-1 (or the pseudogene TRBV3-2), the J call TRBJ1-2; D is perhaps TRBD1 (6 bases). The V gene's germline CDR1 is LGHDT and CDR2 YNNKEL (reference sequence). V was shortened by 1 base and J by 8 bases, with 17 bases between the two germline ends. The CDR3 extends over 15 amino acids.

This rearrangement joins TRBV19 to TRBJ1-2; 7 nucleotides match TRBD1. The V segment lost 6 bases and the J segment 8 bases; nucleotides outside the gene matches: 9. Per germline, CDR1 LNHDA and CDR2 SQIVND (reference sequence). The CDR3 sequence is 13 residues long. The CDR3 nucleotides read TGTGCCAGTAGCGAGACAGGGAAAGAAGGCTACACCTTC. This codes for CASSETGKEGYTF.

The chain links TRBV6-6 to TRBJ2-5, with TRBD1 matching 8 bases. With V trimmed by 6 bases and J by 7 bases, 7 bases remained unmatched. Germline values: CDR1 MNHNY, CDR2 SVGAGI (reference sequence). This CDR3 spans 13 amino acids. The CDR3 coding sequence is TGTGCCAGCAGCCCCGGGACAGGAGGGACCCAGTACTTC. As protein: CASSPGTGGTQYF.

This sequence joins TRBV5-4 and TRBJ1-3; 7 nucleotides line up with TRBD1. Germline V gene lookup returns CDR1 SGHNT and CDR2 YYREEE (reference sequence). The CDR3 extends over 16 amino acids. Trimming at V came to 0 bases and at J to 1 base, leaving 4 bases not matched to a gene. CDR3: CASSLAGGPSGNTIYF. CDR3 DNA sequence: TGTGCCAGCAGCTTGGCAGGGGGACCATCTGGAAACACCATATATTTT.

This clone came up a few times. The V call is TRBV27, the J call TRBJ2-1, with TRBD2 as a possible D gene (5 bases). Trimming removed 3 bases from V and 7 bases from J, with 16 bases in between. There are 15 residues in the CDR3. CDR1 and CDR2 (germline): MNHEY, SMNVEV (reference sequence). In DNA form, the CDR3 reads TGTGCCAGCAGTTTCGAGGGTCCTTACCGGAATGAGCAGTTCTTC. It is translated as CASSFEGPYRNEQFF.

This chain links TRBV6-4 with TRBJ1-6, with D hard to call. The V end was cut by 10 bases, the J end by 13 bases, with 14 bases between. Germline V gene data show CDR1 as MRHNA and CDR2 as SNTAGT. The CDR3 is 11 residues long. CDR3 nucleotide sequence: TGTGCCAAGGAAGGAGTAGCTCCCCTCCACTTT. This codes for CAKEGVAPLHF.

The V call is TRBV18, the J call TRBJ1-2; a possible D gene is TRBD1 (5 bases). Trimming removed 6 bases at V and 0 bases at J, with 11 bases between. The CDR3 runs to 14 residues. The germline V gene encodes CDR1 KGHSH and CDR2 LQKENI. The CDR3 DNA reads TGTGCCAGCTCGCGCACAGGAACTAACTATGGCTACACCTTC. This gives the protein CASSRTGTNYGYTF.

The chain is built from TRBV5-4 and TRBJ1-1; 7 positions agree with TRBD1. Trimming at V came to 4 bases and at J to 5 bases, leaving 11 bases not matched to a gene. Germline V gene lookup returns CDR1 SGHNT and CDR2 YYREEE (reference sequence). The CDR3 runs to 15 residues. This CDR3 is CASSVWTGRITEAFF. DNA of the CDR3: TGTGCCAGCAGCGTCTGGACAGGCCGTATTACTGAAGCTTTCTTT. Together with reference TRBV5-4 and TRBJ1-1, the CDR3 gives the full variable domain: ETGVTQSPTHLIKTRGQQVTLRCSSQSGHNTVSWYQQALGQGPQFIFQYYREEENGRGNFPPRFSGLQFPNYSSELNVNALELDDSALYLCASSVWTGRITEAFFGQGTRLTVV.

The count of this clone is one. The V and J genes are TRBV24-1 and TRBJ2-1; 9 bases align to TRBD2. Germline trimming cut 5 bases from V and 4 bases from J; bases unmatched to any gene: 14. CDR3 length: 18 amino acids. Germline loops: CDR1 KGHDR, CDR2 SFDVKD. The CDR3 nucleotides are TGTGCCACCAGTGCCGGCGGGAGGGCCCCTTCGCTATACAATGAGCAGTTCTTC. Protein sequence: CATSAGGRAPSLYNEQFF.

The chain couples TRBV9 to TRBJ1-5; D perhaps matches TRBD1 (5 bases). Deletions cut 1 base from V and 0 bases from J, with 8 bases between. The CDR3 length is 15 residues. Germline loops: CDR1 SGDLS, CDR2 YYNGEE. For the CDR3, the DNA is TGTGCCAGCAGCGTAACAGGTGATAGCAATCAGCCCCAGCATTTT. Translation: CASSVTGDSNQPQHF.

This clone has a single count. J is TRBJ2-3 and V is TRBV9, with 13 bases fitting TRBD2. Germline V gene sequence: CDR1 SGDLS, CDR2 YYNGEE. This CDR3 is built from 16 residues. V was clipped by 3 bases and J by 5 bases; unmatched bases: 6. The CDR3 loop reads CASSGGLAGAVDTQYF. CDR3 sequence (DNA): TGTGCCAGCAGCGGAGGACTAGCGGGAGCAGTAGATACGCAGTATTTT.

The chain has TRBV7-2 and TRBJ2-7; no clear D gene. Germline V gene lookup returns CDR1 SGHTA and CDR2 FQGNSA. The CDR3 is 13 residues long. V was shortened by 3 bases and J by 2 bases, with 8 bases between the two germline ends. CDR3 loop: CASSFSGAYEQYF. The CDR3 DNA reads TGTGCCAGCAGCTTTTCTGGAGCCTACGAGCAGTACTTC.